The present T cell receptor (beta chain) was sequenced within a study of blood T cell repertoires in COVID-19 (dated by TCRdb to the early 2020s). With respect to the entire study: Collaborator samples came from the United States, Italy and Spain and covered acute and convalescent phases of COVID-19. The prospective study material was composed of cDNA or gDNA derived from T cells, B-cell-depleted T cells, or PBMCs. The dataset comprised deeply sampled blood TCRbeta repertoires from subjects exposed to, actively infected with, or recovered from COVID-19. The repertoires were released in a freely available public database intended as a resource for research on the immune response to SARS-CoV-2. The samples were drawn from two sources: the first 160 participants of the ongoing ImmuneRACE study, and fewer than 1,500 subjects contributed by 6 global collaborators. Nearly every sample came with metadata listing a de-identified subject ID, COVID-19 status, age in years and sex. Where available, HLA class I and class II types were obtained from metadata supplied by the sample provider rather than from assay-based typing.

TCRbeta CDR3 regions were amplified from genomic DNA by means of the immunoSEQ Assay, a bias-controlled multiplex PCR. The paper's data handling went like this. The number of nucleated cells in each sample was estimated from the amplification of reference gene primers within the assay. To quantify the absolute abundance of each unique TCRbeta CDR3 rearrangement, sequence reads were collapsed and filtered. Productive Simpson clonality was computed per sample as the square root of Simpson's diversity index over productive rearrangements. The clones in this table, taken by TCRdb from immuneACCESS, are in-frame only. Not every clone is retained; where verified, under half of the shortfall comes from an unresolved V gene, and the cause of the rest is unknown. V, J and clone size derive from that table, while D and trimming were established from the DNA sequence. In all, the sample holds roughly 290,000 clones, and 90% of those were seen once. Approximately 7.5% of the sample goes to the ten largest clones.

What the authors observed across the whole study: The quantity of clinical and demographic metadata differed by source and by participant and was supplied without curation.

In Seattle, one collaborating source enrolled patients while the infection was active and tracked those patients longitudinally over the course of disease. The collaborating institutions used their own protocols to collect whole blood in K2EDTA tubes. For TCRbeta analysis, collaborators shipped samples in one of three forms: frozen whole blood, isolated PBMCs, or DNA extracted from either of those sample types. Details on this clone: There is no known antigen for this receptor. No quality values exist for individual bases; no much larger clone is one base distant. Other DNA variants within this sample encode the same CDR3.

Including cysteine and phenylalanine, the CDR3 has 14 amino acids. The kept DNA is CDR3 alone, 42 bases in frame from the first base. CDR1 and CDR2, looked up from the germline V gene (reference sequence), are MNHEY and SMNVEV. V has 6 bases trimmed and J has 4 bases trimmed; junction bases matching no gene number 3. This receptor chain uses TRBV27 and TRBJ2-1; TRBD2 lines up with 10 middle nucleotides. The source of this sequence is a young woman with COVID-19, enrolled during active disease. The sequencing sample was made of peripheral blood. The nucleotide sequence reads TGTGCCAGCAGACTAGCGGGACCTTACAATGAGCAGTTCTTC. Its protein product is CASRLAGPYNEQFF.